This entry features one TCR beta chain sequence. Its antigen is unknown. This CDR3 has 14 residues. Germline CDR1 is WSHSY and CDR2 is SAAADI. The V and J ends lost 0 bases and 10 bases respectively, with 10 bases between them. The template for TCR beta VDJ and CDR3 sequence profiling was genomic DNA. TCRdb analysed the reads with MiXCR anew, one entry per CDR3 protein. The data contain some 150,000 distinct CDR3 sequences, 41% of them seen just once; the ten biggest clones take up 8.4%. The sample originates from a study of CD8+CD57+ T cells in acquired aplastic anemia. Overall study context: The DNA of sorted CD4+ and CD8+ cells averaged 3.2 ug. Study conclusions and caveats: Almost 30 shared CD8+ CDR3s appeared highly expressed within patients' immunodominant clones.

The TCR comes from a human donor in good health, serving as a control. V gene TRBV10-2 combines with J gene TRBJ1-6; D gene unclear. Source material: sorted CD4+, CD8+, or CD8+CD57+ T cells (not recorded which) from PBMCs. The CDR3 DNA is TGCGCCAGCAGTGAGTCGACTCGTGACTCACCCCTCCACTTT. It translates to CASSESTRDSPLHF.